This entry features one TCR beta chain sequence. These data come from a study of shared clonotypes between healthy human individuals. Sequencing used immunoSEQ multiplex PCR; TCRdb keeps in-frame clones, though not all of them. This sample has around 1,100,000 clones, with 60% to 80% found just once. Sequences were obtained from memory CD4+ T cells from PBMCs. The subset denotes: CD45RA-negative fraction. The TCR comes from a man aged 18 to 29 in good health. Some clones in this sample may be carry-over from other donors' samples.

In DNA, the CDR3 is TGTGCCATCAGTACTAGTAGCAATGAGCAGTTCTTC. Protein sequence: CAISTSSNEQFF. The rearrangement links TRBV10-3 to TRBJ2-1; D is possibly TRBD2 (5 bases). This CDR3 is 12 amino acids long. CDR1 ENHRY and CDR2 SYGVKD come from the germline V gene. Between the trimmed V and J ends, which lost 5 bases and 6 bases, there was a span of 8 bases.